This T cell receptor beta chain was identified in a study of PD-1 blockade in classical Hodgkin lymphoma. Findings of the study overall: A significant rise in TCR diversity by C4D1 was seen for CD4+ but not CD8+ cells. Factors driving the repertoire differences, possibly disease activity or prior therapy, remain undefined.

Turning to this clone: Its antigen is not identified.

Measured with immunoSEQ multiplex PCR; TCRdb has only the in-frame clones, and not every one. The sample shows 50,000 to 75,000 clones, 70% to 90% of them seen only once. V lost 5 bases to trimming and J lost 1 base, with 8 bases between them. Germline assignment: CDR1 SGHVS and CDR2 FQNEAQ. The CDR3 length is 13 residues. With no exception, relapse followed autologous stem cell transplantation in all patients, and brentuximab vedotin exposure varied. The source was peripheral blood mononuclear cells (PBMCs), collected before the second cycle of nivolumab. The receptor was isolated from a human donor with classical Hodgkin lymphoma. The J gene is TRBJ1-1, the V gene TRBV7-8; no firm D call. The CDR3 bases are TGTGCCAGCAGCCAGTCGGGGAACACTGAAGCTTTCTTT. It specifies CASSQSGNTEAFF.